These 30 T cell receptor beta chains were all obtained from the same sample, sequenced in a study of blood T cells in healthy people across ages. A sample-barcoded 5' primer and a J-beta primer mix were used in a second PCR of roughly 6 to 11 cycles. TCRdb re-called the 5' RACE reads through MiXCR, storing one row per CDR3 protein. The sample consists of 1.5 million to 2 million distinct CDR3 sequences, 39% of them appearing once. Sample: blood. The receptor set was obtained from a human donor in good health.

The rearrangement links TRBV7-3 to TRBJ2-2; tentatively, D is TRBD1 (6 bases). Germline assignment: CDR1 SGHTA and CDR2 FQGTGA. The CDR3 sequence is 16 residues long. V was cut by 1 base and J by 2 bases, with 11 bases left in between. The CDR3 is CASSLNGGTNTGELFF. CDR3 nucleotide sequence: TGTGCCAGCAGCTTAAATGGGGGCACCAACACCGGGGAGCTGTTTTTT.

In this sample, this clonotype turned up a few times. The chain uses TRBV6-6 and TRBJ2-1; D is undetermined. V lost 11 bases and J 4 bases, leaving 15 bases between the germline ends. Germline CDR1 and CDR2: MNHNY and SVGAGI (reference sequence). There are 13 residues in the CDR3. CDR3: CAAHPGRYNEQFF. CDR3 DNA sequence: TGTGCCGCTCACCCCGGCAGATACAATGAGCAGTTCTTC.

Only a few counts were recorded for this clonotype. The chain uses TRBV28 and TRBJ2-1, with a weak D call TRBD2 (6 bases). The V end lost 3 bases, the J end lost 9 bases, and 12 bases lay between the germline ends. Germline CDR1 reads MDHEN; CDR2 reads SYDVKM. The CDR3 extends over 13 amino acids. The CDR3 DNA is TGTGCCAGCAGTTTTGGGGGGTTAACTGAGCAGTTCTTC. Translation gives CASSFGGLTEQFF.

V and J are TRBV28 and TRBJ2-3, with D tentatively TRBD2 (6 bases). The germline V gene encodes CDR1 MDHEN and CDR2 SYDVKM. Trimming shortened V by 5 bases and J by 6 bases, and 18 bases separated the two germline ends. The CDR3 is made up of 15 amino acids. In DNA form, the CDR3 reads TGTGCCAGCAGTAAGGGACTGTCAAATCTCGATACGCAGTATTTT. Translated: CASSKGLSNLDTQYF.

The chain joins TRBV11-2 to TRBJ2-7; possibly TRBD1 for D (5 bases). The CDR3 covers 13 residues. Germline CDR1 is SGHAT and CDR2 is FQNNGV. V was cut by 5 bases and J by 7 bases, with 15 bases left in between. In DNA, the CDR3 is TGTGCCAGCAGCCCTTCGCAGGGTTTTGAGCAGTACTTC. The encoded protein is CASSPSQGFEQYF.

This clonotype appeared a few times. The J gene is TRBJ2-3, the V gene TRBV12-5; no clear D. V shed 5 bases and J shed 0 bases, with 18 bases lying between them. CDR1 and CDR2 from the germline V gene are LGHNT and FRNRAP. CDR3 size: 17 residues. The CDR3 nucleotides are TGTGCTAGTGGTCTCAGCTTCAGGATTACTAGCACAGATACGCAGTATTTT. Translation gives CASGLSFRITSTDTQYF.

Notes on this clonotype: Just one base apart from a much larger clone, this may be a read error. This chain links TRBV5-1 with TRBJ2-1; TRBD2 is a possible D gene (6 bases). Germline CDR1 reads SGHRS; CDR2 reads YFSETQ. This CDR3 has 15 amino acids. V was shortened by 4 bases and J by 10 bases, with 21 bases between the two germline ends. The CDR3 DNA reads TGCGCCAGCAGCCAAGGTCCAGCGGGTAATGACGAGCAGTTCTTC. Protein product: CASSQGPAGNDEQFF.

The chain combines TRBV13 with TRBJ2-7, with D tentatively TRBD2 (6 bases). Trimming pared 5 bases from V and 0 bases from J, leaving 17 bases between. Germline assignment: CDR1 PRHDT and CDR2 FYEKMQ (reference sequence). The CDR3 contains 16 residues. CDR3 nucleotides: TGTGCCAGCAGCCCTGCCGGGACTTCGAGCTCCTACGAGCAGTACTTC. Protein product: CASSPAGTSSSYEQYF. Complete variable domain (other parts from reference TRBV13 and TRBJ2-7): AAGVIQSPRHLIKEKRETATLKCYPIPRHDTVYWYQQGPGQDPQFLISFYEKMQSDKGSIPDRFSAQQFSDYHSELNMSSLELGDSALYFCASSPAGTSSSYEQYFGPGTRLTVT.

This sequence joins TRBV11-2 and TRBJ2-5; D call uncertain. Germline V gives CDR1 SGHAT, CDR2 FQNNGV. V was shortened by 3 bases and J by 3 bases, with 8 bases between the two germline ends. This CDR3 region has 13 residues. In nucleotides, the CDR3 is TGTGCCAGCAGCTTTTCCGATAAAGAGACCCAGTACTTC. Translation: CASSFSDKETQYF.

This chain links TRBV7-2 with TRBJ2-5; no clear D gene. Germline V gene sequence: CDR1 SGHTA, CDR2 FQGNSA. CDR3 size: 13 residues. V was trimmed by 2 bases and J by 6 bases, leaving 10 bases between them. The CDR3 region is CASSLQFIQTQYF. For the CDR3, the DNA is TGTGCCAGCAGCTTACAGTTTATTCAGACCCAGTACTTC.

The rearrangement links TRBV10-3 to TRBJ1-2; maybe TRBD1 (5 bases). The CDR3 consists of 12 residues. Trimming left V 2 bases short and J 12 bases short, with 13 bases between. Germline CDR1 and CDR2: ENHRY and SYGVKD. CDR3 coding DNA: TGTGCCATCAGTGAGGGAGGGGACGGCCACACCTTC. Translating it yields CAISEGGDGHTF.

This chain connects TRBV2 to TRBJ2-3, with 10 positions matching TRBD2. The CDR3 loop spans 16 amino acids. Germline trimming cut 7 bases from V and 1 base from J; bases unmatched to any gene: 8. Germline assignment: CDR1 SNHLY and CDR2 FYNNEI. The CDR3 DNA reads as TGTGCCAGCACCAGAGATAGCGGGGGGCGCACAGATACGCAGTATTTT. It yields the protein CASTRDSGGRTDTQYF.

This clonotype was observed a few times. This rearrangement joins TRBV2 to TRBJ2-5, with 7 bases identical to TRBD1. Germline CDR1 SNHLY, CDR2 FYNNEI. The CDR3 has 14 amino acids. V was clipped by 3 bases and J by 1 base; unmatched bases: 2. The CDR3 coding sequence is TGTGCCAGCAGTGATAGGACAGGCCAAGAGACCCAGTACTTC. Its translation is CASSDRTGQETQYF.

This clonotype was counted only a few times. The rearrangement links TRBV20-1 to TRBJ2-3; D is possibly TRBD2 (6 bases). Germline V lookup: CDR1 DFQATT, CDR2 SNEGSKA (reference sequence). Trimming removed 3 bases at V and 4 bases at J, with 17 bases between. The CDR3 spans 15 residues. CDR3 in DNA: TGCAGTGCTAGCATTTCCGGGAGTGGGCCAGATACGCAGTATTTT. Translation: CSASISGSGPDTQYF.

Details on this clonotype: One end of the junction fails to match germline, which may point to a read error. The CDR3 DNA reads as TGTGCCATCCGTGACGGAGGGGATGGCTACACCTTC. Its translation is CAIRDGGDGYTF. This chain uses TRBV10-3 with TRBJ1-2, with a weak D call TRBD1 (5 bases). The germline V gene encodes CDR1 ENHRY and CDR2 SYGVKD. This CDR3 is built from 12 residues.

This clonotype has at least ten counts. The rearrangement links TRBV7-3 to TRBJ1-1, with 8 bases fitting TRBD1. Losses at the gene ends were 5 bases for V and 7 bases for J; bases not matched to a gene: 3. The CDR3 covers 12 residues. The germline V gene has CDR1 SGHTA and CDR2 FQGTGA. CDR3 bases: TGTGCCAGCAGCCCCGGGACAGGTGAAGCTTTCTTT. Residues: CASSPGTGEAFF.

CDR3 in DNA: TGTGCCAGCAGGGCCACAGGGTTGGGCGGTGAGACCCGGTACTTC. This codes for CASRATGLGGETRYF. J is TRBJ2-7 and V is TRBV12-3 or TRBV12-4; a weak D match, TRBD1 (6 bases). Trimming pared 6 bases from V and 12 bases from J, leaving 27 bases between. The CDR3 runs to 15 residues.

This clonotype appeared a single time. The CDR3: CASRTNRGNYGYTF. The CDR3, as DNA: TGTGCCAGCAGGACCAACAGGGGGAACTATGGCTACACCTTC. This chain uses TRBV2 with TRBJ1-2; 8 nucleotides agree with TRBD1. The V gene end was trimmed by 6 bases and the J gene end by 2 bases; junction bases not matched to a gene: 5. CDR1 and CDR2 (germline): SNHLY, FYNNEI. This CDR3 region has 14 residues.

The CDR3 region has the DNA TGTGCCAGCAGTGAAGCCTTGGGACAGGGGACTTACGAGCAGTACTTC. Amino acids: CASSEALGQGTYEQYF. This sequence joins TRBV6-1 and TRBJ2-5, with TRBD1 matching 10 bases. The DNA end lines up better with TRBJ2-7; the J call may be wrong. The length of the CDR3 is 16 residues. Germline loops: CDR1 MNHNS, CDR2 SASEGT.

CDR3 sequence: CASSLGAGGYIEQYF. The CDR3 nucleotides are TGCGCCAGCAGCTTGGGGGCAGGGGGCTATATCGAGCAGTACTTC. The chain is built from TRBV5-1 and TRBJ2-7; TRBD1 matches at 8 bases. The CDR3 loop spans 15 amino acids. The ends lost 0 bases at V and 6 bases at J; junction bases unmatched: 8. Per germline, CDR1 SGHRS and CDR2 YFSETQ.

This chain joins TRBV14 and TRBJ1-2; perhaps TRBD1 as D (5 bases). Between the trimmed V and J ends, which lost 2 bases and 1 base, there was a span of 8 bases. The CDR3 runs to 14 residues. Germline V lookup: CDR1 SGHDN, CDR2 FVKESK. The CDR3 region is CASSQWDGNYGYTF. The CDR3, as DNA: TGTGCCAGCAGCCAATGGGACGGTAACTATGGCTACACCTTC. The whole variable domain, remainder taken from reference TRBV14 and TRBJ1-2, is EAGVTQFPSHSVIEKGQTVTLRCDPISGHDNLYWYRRVMGKEIKFLLHFVKESKQDESGMPNNRFLAERTGGTYSTLKVQPAELEDSGVYFCASSQWDGNYGYTFGSGTRLTVV.

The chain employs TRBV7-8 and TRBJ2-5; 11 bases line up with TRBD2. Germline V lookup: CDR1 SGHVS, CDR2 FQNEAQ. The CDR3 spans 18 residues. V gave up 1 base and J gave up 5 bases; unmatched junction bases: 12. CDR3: CASSLGRTSGLEGETQYF. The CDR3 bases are TGTGCCAGCAGCTTAGGTCGGACTAGCGGGCTCGAGGGGGAGACCCAGTACTTC.

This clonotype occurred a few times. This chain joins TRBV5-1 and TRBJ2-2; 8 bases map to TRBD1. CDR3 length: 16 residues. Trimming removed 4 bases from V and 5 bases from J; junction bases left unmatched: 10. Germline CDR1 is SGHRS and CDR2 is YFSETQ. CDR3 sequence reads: CASSLLSGGRTGELFF. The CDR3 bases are TGCGCCAGCAGCCTTCTTTCAGGGGGCAGAACCGGGGAGCTGTTTTTT.

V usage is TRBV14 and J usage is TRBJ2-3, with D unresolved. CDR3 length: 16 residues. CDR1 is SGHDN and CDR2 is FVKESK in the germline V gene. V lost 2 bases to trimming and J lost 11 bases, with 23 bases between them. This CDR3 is CASSQHMDVTQSRQYF. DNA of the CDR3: TGTGCCAGCAGCCAACACATGGACGTGACCCAAAGTAGGCAGTATTTT.

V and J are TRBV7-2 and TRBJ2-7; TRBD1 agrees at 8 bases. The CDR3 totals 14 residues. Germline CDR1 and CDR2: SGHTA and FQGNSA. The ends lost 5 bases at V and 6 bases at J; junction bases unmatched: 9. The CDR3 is CASSPRQGPGEQYF. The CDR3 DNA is TGTGCCAGCAGCCCCAGACAGGGGCCGGGCGAGCAGTACTTC.

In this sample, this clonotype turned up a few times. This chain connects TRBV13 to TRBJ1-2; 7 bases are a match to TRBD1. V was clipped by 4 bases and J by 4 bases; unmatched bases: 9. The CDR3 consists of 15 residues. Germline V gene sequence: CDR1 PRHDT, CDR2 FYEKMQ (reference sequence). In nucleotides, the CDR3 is TGTGCCAGCAGCTGGGACAGCCAAGCGCTCTATGGCTACACCTTC. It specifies CASSWDSQALYGYTF.

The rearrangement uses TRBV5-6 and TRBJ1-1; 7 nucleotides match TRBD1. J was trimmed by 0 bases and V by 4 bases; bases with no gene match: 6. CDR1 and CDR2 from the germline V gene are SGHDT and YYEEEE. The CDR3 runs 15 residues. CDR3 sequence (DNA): TGTGCCAGCAGCCCAGGGGGGGGTCTGAACACTGAAGCTTTCTTT. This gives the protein CASSPGGGLNTEAFF. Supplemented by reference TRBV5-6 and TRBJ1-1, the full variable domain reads DAGVTQSPTHLIKTRGQQVTLRCSPKSGHDTVSWYQQALGQGPQFIFQYYEEEERQRGNFPDRFSGHQFPNYSSELNVNALLLGDSALYLCASSPGGGLNTEAFFGQGTRLTVV.

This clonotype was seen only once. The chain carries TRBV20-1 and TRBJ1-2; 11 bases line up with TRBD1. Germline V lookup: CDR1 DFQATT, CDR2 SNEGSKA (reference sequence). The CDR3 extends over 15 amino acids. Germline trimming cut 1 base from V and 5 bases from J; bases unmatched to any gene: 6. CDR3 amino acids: CSARGTGGSIYGYTF. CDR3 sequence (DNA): TGCAGTGCTAGAGGGACAGGGGGCTCCATTTATGGCTACACCTTC.

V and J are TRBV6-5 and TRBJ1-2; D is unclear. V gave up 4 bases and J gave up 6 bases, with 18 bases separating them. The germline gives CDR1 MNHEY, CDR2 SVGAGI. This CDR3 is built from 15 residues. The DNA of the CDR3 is TGTGCCAGCAGTTTATCGGGCAGACCCTTGGATGGCTACACCTTC. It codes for CASSLSGRPLDGYTF.

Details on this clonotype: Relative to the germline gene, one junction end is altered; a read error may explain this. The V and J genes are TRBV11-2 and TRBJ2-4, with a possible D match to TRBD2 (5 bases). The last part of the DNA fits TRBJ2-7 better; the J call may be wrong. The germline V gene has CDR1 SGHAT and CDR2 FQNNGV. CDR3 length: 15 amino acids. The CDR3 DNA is TGTGCCAGCAACTTAGCCTTGACGGGGTCCTACGAGCAGTACTTC. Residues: CASNLALTGSYEQYF.